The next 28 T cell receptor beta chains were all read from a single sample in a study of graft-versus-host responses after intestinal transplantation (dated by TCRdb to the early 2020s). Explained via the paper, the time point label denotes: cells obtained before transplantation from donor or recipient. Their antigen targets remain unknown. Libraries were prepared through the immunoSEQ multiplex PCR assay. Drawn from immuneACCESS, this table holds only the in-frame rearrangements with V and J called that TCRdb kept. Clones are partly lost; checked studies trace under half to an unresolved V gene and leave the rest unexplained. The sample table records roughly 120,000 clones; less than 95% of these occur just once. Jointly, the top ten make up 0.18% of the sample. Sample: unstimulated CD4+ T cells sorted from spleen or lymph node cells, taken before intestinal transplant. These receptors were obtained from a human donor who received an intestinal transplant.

The CDR3 DNA is TGTGCCAGCAGCTTAGAGGGACGGGGGATAGTCAACACCGGGGAGCTGTTTTTT. As protein: CASSLEGRGIVNTGELFF. V usage is TRBV11-3 and J usage is TRBJ2-2; perhaps TRBD2 as D (6 bases). The CDR3 covers 18 residues. V dropped 0 bases and J dropped 2 bases, with 16 bases sitting between them. The germline V gene has CDR1 SGHNT and CDR2 YENEEA.

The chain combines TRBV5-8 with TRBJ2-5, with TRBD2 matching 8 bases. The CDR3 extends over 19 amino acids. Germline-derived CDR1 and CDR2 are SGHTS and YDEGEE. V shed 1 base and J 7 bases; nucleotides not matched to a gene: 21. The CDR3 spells CASSLPFVPGLVLSGTQYF. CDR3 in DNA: TGTGCCAGCAGCTTGCCGTTTGTTCCGGGACTAGTGTTGTCCGGGACCCAGTACTTC.

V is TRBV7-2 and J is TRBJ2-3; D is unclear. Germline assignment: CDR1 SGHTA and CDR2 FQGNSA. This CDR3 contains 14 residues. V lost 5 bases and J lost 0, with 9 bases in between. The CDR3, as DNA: TGTGCCAGCAGCCTTACCAGGAGCACAGATACGCAGTATTTT. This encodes CASSLTRSTDTQYF.

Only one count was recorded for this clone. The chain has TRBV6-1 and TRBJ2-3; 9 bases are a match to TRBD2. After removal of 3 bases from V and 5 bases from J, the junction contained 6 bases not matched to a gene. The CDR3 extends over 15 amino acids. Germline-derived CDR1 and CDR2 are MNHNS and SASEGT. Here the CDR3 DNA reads TGTGCCAGCAGTGACGGCGGGGGGGGGAAAGATACGCAGTATTTT. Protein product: CASSDGGGGKDTQYF.

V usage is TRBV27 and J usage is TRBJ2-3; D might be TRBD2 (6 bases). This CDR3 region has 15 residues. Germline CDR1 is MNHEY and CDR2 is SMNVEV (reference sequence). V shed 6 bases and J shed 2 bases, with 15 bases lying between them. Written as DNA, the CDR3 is TGTGCCAGCAGAGGATGGGGGGTCCTCACAGATACGCAGTATTTT. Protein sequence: CASRGWGVLTDTQYF.

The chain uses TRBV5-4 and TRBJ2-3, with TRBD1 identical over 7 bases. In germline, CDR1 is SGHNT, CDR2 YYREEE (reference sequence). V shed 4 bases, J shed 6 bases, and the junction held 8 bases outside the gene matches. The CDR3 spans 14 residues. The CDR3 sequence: CASSTGDTRDTQYF. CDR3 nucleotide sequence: TGTGCCAGCAGCACAGGGGATACACGGGATACGCAGTATTTT.

In DNA, the CDR3 is TGTGCCAGCAGCTTGACTCGGGAGACCCAGTACTTC. This gives the protein CASSLTRETQYF. The rearrangement joins TRBV7-2 to TRBJ2-5; D unresolved. The germline V and J ends were trimmed by 3 bases and 5 bases, with 7 bases remaining between them. This CDR3 contains 12 residues. Germline V gives CDR1 SGHTA, CDR2 FQGNSA.

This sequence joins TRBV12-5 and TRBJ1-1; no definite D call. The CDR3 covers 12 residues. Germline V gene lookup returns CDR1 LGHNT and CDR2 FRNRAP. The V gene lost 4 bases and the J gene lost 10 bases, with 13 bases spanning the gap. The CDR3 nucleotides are TGTGCTAGTGGTTCCCCCCCCCTAACAGCTTTCTTT. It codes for CASGSPPLTAFF.

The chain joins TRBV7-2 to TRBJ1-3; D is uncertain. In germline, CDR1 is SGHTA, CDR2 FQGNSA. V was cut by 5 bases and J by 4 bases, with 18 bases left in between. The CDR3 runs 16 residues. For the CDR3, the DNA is TGTGCCAGCAGCCCGCTTTCGTGGGGAGCCGGAAACACCATATATTTT. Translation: CASSPLSWGAGNTIYF.

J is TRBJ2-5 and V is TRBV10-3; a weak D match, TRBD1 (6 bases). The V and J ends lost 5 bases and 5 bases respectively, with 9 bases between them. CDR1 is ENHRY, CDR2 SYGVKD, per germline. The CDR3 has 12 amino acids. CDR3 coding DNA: TGTGCCATCAGTCCGAGGGGGGAGACCCAGTACTTC. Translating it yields CAISPRGETQYF.

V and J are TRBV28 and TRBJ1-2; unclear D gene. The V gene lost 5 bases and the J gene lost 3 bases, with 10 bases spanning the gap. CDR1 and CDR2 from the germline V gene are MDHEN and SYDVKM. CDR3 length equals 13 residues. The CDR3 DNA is TGTGCCAGCAGTCAGAAACCCTACTATGGCTACACCTTC. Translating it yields CASSQKPYYGYTF.

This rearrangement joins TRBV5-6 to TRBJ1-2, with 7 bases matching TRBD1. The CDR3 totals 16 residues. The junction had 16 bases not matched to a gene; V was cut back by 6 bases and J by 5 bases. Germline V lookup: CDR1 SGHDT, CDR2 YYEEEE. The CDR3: CASTYRQGQSIYGYTF. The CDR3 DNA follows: TGTGCCAGCACCTACCGACAGGGTCAATCTATATATGGCTACACCTTC.

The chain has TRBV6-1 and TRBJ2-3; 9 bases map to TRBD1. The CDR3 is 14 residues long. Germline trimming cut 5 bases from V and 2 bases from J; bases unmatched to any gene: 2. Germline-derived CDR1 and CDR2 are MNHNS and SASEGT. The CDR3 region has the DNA TGTGCCAGCAGTTTACAGGGGGCCACAGATACGCAGTATTTT. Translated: CASSLQGATDTQYF.

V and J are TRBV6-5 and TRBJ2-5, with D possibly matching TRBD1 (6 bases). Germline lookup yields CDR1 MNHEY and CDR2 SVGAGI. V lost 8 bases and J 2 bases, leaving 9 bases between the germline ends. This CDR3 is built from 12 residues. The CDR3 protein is CASADRQETQYF. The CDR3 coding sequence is TGTGCCAGCGCGGACAGACAAGAGACCCAGTACTTC.

The CDR3 here is CAWSHPGATSPLHF. DNA for the CDR3: TGTGCCTGGAGTCACCCAGGGGCGACTTCACCCCTCCACTTT. The rearrangement joins TRBV30 to TRBJ1-6, with a tentative D call TRBD1 (6 bases). Trimming took 2 bases from V and 9 from J, leaving 14 bases between them. This CDR3 has 14 amino acids. The germline gives CDR1 GTSNPN, CDR2 SVGIG (reference sequence). Filled out from reference TRBV30 and TRBJ1-6, the complete variable domain reads SQTIHQWPATLVQPVGSPLSLECTVEGTSNPNLYWYRQAAGRGLQLLFYSVGIGQISSEVPQNLSASRPQDRQFILSSKKLLLSDSGFYLCAWSHPGATSPLHFGNGTRLTVT.

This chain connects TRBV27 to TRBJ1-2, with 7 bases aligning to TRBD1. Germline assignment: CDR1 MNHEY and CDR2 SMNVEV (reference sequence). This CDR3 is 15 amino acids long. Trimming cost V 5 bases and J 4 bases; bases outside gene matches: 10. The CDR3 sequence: CASSPYSTGLYGYTF. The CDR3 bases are TGTGCCAGCAGTCCTTATTCGACAGGGCTCTATGGCTACACCTTC.

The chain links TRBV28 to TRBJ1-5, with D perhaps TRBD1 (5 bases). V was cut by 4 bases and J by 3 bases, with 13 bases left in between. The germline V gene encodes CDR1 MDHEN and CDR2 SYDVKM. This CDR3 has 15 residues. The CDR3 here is CASSYVQGTNQPQHF. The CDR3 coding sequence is TGTGCCAGCAGTTATGTTCAGGGCACCAATCAGCCCCAGCATTTT.

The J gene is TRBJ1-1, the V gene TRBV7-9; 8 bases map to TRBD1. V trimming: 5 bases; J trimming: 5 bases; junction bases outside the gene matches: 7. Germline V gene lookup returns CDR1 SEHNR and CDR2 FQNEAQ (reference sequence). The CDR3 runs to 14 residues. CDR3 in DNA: TGTGCCAGCAGCCCGGACAGGGTATGGACTGAAGCTTTCTTT. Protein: CASSPDRVWTEAFF.

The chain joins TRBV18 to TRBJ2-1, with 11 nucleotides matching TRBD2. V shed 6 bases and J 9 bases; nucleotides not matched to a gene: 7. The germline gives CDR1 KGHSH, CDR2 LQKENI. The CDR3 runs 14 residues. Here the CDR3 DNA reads TGTGCCAGCTCGCTGCTAGCGGGAGGAGGTGAGCAGTTCTTC. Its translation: CASSLLAGGGEQFF.

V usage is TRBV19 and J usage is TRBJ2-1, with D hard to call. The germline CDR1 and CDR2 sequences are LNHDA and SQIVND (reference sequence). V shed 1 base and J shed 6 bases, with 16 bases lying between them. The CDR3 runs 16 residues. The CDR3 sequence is CASSIVPFDMFNEQFF. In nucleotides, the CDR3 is TGTGCCAGTAGTATAGTGCCCTTTGACATGTTCAATGAGCAGTTCTTC.

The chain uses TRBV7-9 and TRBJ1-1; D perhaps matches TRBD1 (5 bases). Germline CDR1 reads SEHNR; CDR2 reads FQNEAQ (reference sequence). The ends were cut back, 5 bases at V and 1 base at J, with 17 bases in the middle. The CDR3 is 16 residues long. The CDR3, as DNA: TGTGCCAGCAGCCGGACGGCAGGGATAGGGAACACTGAAGCTTTCTTT. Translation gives CASSRTAGIGNTEAFF.

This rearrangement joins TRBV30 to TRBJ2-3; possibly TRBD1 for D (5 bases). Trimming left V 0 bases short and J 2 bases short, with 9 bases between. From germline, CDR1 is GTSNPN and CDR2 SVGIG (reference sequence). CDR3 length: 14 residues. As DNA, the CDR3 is TGTGCCTGGAGTGTACTGGGGCCCACAGATACGCAGTATTTT. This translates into CAWSVLGPTDTQYF.

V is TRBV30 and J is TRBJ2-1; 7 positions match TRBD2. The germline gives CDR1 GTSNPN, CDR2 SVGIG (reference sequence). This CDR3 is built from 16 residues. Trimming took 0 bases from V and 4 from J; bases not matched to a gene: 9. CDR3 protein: CAWSVPPAGVYNEQFF. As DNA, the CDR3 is TGTGCCTGGAGTGTGCCTCCTGCGGGAGTATACAATGAGCAGTTCTTC.

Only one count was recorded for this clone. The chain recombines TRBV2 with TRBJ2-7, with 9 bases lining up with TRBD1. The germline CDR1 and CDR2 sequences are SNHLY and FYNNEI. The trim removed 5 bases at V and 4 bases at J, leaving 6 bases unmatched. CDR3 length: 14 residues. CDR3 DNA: TGTGCCAGCAGTATCGGGACAGGGTTTTACGAGCAGTACTTC. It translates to CASSIGTGFYEQYF.

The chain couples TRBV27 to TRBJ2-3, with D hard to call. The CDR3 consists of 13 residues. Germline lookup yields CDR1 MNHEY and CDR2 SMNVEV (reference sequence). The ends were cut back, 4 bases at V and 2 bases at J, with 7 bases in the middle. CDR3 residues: CASSYLYTDTQYF. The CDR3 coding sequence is TGTGCCAGCAGTTACCTCTACACAGATACGCAGTATTTT.

The CDR3 here is CASSPPSENIQYF. In nucleotides, the CDR3 is TGTGCCAGCTCACCACCGTCCGAAAACATTCAGTACTTC. The V gene is TRBV18, the J gene TRBJ2-4, with D hard to call. V lost 0 bases and J lost 5, with 5 bases in between. Germline V CDR1 and CDR2: KGHSH, LQKENI. This CDR3 contains 13 residues.

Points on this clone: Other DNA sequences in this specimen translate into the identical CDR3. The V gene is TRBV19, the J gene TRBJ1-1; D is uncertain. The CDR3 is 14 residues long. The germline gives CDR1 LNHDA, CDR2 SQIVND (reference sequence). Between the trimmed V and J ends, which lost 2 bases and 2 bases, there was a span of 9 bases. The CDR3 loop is CASSIQGGNTEAFF. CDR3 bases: TGTGCCAGTAGTATACAAGGCGGAAACACTGAAGCTTTCTTT.

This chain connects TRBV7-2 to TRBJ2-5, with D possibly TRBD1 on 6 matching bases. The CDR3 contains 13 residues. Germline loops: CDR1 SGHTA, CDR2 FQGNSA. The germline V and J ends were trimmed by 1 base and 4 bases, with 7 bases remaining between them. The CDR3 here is CASSLVRGETQYF. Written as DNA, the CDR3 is TGTGCCAGCAGCTTAGTCAGGGGAGAGACCCAGTACTTC. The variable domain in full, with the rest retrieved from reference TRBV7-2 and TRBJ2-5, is GAGVSQSPSNKVTEKGKDVELRCDPISGHTALYWYRQSLGQGLEFLIYFQGNSAPDKSGLPSDRFSAERTGGSVSTLTIQRTQQEDSAVYLCASSLVRGETQYFGPGTRLLVL.